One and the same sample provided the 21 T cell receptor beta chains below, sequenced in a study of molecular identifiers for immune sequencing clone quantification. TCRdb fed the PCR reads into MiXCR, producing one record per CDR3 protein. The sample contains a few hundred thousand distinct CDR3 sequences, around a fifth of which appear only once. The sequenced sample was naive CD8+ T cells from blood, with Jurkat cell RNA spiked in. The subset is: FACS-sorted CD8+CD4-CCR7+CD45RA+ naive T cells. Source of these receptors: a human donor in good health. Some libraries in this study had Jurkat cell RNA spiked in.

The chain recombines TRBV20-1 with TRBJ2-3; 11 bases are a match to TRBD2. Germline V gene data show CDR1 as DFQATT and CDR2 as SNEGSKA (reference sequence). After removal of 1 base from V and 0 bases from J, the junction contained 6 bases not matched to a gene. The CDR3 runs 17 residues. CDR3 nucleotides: TGCAGTGCTAGAGCTACTAGCGGGAGTACCAGCACAGATACGCAGTATTTT. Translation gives CSARATSGSTSTDTQYF.

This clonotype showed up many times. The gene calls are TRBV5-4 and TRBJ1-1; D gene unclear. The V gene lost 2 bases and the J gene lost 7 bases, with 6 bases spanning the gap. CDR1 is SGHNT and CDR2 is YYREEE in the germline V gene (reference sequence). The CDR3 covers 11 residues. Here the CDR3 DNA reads TGTGCCAGCAGCTTAGGAAATGAAGCTTTCTTT. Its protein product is CASSLGNEAFF.

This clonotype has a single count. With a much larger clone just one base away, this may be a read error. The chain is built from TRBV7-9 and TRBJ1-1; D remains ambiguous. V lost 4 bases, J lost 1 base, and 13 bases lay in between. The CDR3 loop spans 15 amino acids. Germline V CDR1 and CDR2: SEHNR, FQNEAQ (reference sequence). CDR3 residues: CASSSRLAENTEAFF. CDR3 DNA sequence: TGTGCCAGCAGCTCTCGTTTGGCAGAGAACACTGAAGCTTTCTTT. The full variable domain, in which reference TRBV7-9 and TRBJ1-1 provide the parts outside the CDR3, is DTGVSQNPRHKITKRGQNVTFRCDPISEHNRLYWYRQTLGQGPEFLTYFQNEAQLEKSRLLSDRFSAERPKGSFSTLEIQRTEQGDSAMYLCASSSRLAENTEAFFGQGTRLTVV.

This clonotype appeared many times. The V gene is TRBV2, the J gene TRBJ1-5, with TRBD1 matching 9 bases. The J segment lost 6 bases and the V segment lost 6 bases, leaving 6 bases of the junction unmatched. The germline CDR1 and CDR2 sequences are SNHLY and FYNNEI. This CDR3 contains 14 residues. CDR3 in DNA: TGTGCCAGCAGAGACCGGGACAGGGTTCAGCCCCAGCATTTT. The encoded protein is CASRDRDRVQPQHF.

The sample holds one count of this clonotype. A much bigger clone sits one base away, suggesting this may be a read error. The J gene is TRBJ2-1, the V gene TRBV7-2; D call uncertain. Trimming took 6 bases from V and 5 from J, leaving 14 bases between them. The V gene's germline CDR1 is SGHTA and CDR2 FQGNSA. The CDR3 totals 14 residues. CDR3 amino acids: CASSLIGANNEQFF. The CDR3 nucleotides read TGTGCCAGCAGTTTGATTGGAGCCAACAATGAGCAGTTCTTC.

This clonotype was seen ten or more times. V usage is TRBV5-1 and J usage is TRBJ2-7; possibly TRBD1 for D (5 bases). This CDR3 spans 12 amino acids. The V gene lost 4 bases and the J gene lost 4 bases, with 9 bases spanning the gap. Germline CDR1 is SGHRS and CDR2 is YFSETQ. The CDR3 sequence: CASSPGHYEQYF. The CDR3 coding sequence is TGCGCCAGCAGCCCCGGACATTACGAGCAGTACTTC.

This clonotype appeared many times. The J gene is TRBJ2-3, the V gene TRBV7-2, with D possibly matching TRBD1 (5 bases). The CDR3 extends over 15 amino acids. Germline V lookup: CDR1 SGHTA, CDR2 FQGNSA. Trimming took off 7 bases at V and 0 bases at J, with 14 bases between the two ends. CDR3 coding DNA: TGTGCCAGCAACTGGGGCACCAGGAGCACAGATACGCAGTATTTT. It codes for CASNWGTRSTDTQYF.

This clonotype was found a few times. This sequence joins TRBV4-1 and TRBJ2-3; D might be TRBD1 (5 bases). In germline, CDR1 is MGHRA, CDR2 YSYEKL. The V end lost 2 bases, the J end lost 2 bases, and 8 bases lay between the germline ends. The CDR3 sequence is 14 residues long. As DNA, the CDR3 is TGCGCCAGCAGCCAAACAGGTTACACAGATACGCAGTATTTT. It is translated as CASSQTGYTDTQYF.

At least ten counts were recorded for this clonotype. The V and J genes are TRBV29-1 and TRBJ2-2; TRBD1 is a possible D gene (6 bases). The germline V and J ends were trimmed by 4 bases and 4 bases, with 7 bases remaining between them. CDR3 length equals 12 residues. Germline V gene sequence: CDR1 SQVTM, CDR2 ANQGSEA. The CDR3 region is CSVVRGTGELFF. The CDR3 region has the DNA TGCAGCGTTGTCAGGGGCACCGGGGAGCTGTTTTTT.

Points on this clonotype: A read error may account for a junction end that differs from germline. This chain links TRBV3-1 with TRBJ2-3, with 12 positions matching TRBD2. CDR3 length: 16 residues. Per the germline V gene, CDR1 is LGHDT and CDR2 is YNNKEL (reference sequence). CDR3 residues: CACSQLAGGFTDTQYF. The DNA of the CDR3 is TGTGCCTGCAGCCAGCTAGCGGGGGGGTTCACAGATACGCAGTATTTT.

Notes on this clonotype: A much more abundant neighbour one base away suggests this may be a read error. CDR3 protein: CASNPRERGPNTGELFF. The DNA for the CDR3 is TGTGCCAGCAACCCCCGGGAGCGGGGGCCGAACACCGGGGAGCTGTTTTTT. This sequence joins TRBV7-9 and TRBJ2-2; 8 bases agree with TRBD2. Germline lookup yields CDR1 SEHNR and CDR2 FQNEAQ (reference sequence). The CDR3 covers 17 residues. V lost 7 bases to trimming and J lost 0 bases; unmatched junction nucleotides: 10. The full variable domain, completed using reference TRBV7-9 and TRBJ2-2, is DTGVSQNPRHKITKRGQNVTFRCDPISEHNRLYWYRQTLGQGPEFLTYFQNEAQLEKSRLLSDRFSAERPKGSFSTLEIQRTEQGDSAMYLCASNPRERGPNTGELFFGEGSRLTVL.

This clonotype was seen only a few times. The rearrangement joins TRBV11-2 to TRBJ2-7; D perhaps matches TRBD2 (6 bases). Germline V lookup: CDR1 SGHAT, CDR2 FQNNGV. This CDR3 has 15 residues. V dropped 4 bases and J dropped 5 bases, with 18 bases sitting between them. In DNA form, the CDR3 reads TGTGCCAGCAGCTCCGCCCCTAGCGACGTCAACGAGCAGTACTTC. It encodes CASSSAPSDVNEQYF.

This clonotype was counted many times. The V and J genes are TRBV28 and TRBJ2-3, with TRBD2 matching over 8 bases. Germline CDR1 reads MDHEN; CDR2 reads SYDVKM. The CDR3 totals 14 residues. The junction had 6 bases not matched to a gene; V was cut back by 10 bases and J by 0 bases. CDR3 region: CATEIAGSTDTQYF. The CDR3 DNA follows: TGTGCCACGGAGATAGCGGGGAGCACAGATACGCAGTATTTT.

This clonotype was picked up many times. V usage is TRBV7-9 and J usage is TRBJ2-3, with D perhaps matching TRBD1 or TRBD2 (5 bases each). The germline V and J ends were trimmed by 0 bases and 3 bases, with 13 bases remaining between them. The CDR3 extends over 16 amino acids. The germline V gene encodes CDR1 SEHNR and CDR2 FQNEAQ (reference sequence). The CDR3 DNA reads TGTGCCAGCAGCTTAGCTACGGGGCAATGGACAGATACGCAGTATTTT. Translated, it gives CASSLATGQWTDTQYF.

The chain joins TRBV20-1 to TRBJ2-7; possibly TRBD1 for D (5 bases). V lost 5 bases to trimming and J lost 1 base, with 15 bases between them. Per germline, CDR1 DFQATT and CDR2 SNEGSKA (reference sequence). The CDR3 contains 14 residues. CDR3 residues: CSAEGELTSYEQYF. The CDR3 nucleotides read TGCAGTGCTGAAGGGGAACTGACTTCCTACGAGCAGTACTTC.

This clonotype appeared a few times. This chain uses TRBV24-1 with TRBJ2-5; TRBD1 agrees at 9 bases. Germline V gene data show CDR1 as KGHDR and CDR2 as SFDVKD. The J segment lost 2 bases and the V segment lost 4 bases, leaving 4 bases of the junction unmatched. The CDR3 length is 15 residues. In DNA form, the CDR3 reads TGTGCCACCAGTGAGGGACAGGGATTTCAAGAGACCCAGTACTTC. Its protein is CATSEGQGFQETQYF.

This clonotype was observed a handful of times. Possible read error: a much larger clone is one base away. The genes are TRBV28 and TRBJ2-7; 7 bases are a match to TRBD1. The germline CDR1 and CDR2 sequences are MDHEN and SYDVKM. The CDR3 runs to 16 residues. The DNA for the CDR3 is TGTGCCAACAGTTCCATTTACAGGGGCCCGTCCTACGAGCAGTACTTC. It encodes CANSSIYRGPSYEQYF. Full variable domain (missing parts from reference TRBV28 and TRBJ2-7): DVKVTQSSRYLVKRTGEKVFLECVQDMDHENMFWYRQDPGLGLRLIYFSYDVKMKEKGDIPEGYSVSREKKERFSLILESASTNQTSMYLCANSSIYRGPSYEQYFGPGTRLTVT.

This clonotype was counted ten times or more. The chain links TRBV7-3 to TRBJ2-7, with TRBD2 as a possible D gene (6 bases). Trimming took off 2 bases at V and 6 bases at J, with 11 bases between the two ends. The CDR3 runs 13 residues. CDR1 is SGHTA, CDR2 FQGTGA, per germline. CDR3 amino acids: CASSLGGTGEQYF. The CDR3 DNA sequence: TGTGCCAGCAGCTTAGGCGGGACGGGCGAGCAGTACTTC. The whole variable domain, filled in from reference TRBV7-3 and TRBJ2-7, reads GAGVSQTPSNKVTEKGKYVELRCDPISGHTALYWYRQSLGQGPEFLIYFQGTGAADDSGLPNDRFFAVRPEGSVSTLKIQRTERGDSAVYLCASSLGGTGEQYFGPGTRLTVT.

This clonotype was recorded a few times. CDR3 coding DNA: TGCAGTGCCAGTAGCAGGGACAATCAGCCCCAGCATTTT. It specifies CSASSRDNQPQHF. V usage is TRBV20-1 and J usage is TRBJ1-5, with D tentatively TRBD1 (5 bases). Germline V gene data show CDR1 as DFQATT and CDR2 as SNEGSKA (reference sequence). This CDR3 is 13 amino acids long. Trimming removed 6 bases from V and 3 bases from J, with 12 bases in between.

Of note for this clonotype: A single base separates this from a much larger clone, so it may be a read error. The CDR3 DNA sequence: TGTGCCAGCAGCCAATTCGGGGACGTAAGCACAGATACGCAGTATTTT. Its translation: CASSQFGDVSTDTQYF. The rearrangement links TRBV14 to TRBJ2-3; D may correspond to TRBD1 or TRBD2 (5 bases each). CDR1 and CDR2 (germline): SGHDN, FVKESK. The ends were cut back, 2 bases at V and 0 bases at J, with 12 bases in the middle. The CDR3 length is 16 residues.

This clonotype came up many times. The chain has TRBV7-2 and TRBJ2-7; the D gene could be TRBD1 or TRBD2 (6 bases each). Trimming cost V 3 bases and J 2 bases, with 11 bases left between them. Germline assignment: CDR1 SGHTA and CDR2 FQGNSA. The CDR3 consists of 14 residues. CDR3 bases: TGTGCCAGCAGCTTTGGGGGCGGGGCCTACGAGCAGTACTTC. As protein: CASSFGGGAYEQYF.